The 30 T cell receptor beta chains below all came from one sample that was sequenced in a study of CD8 T cells in ankylosing spondylitis. From the 5' RACE reads, TCRdb called clonotypes with MiXCR, one entry per CDR3 protein. Among 350,000 or so distinct CDR3 sequences listed, approximately 10% were seen once. Input material: blood, either unsorted or a sorted T cell fraction (not recorded which). These receptor sequences come from a female donor with ankylosing spondylitis or in good health (not recorded which).

The chain is built from TRBV5-1 and TRBJ2-5; D gene ambiguous. Germline-derived CDR1 and CDR2 are SGHRS and YFSETQ. Trimming cost V 4 bases and J 6 bases, with 19 bases left between them. This CDR3 region has 15 residues. CDR3 protein: CASSVEQLSLKTQYF. CDR3 coding DNA: TGCGCCAGCAGCGTAGAGCAGCTCTCGTTAAAGACCCAGTACTTC.

This clonotype was observed at least ten times. The V call is TRBV20-1, the J call TRBJ2-7; TRBD2 aligns across 8 bases. Looked up from germline, CDR1 is DFQATT and CDR2 is SNEGSKA (reference sequence). The CDR3 runs 13 residues. V trimming: 3 bases; J trimming: 2 bases; junction bases outside the gene matches: 3. CDR3: CSARSGLAYEQYF. The CDR3 DNA follows: TGCAGTGCTAGGTCGGGACTAGCCTACGAGCAGTACTTC.

CDR3 amino acids: CASSRRGGGYTF. In DNA, the CDR3 is TGTGCCAGCAGTCGACGAGGCGGCGGCTACACCTTC. The chain uses TRBV28 and TRBJ1-2, with D unresolved. V was clipped by 5 bases and J by 8 bases, with 12 bases between them. This CDR3 spans 12 amino acids. Germline V gives CDR1 MDHEN, CDR2 SYDVKM.

This clonotype was observed a few times. The V and J genes are TRBV20-1 and TRBJ2-3, with 9 positions matching TRBD1. The germline CDR1 and CDR2 sequences are DFQATT and SNEGSKA (reference sequence). The CDR3 spans 16 residues. The V gene end was trimmed by 0 bases and the J gene end by 4 bases; junction bases not matched to a gene: 8. Written as DNA, the CDR3 is TGCAGTGCTAGAGATTCGATGGGACAGGGCTCAGATACGCAGTATTTT. It specifies CSARDSMGQGSDTQYF.

This clonotype was picked up a small number of times. The chain employs TRBV28 and TRBJ2-3, with TRBD2 as a possible D gene (6 bases). V was trimmed by 5 bases and J by 2 bases, leaving 23 bases between them. Germline assignment: CDR1 MDHEN and CDR2 SYDVKM. There are 18 residues in the CDR3. CDR3 in amino acids: CASSSYGAHGLPTDTQYF. CDR3 DNA: TGTGCCAGCAGTAGTTACGGGGCCCACGGACTACCCACAGATACGCAGTATTTT. Filled out from reference TRBV28 and TRBJ2-3, the complete variable domain reads DVKVTQSSRYLVKRTGEKVFLECVQDMDHENMFWYRQDPGLGLRLIYFSYDVKMKEKGDIPEGYSVSREKKERFSLILESASTNQTSMYLCASSSYGAHGLPTDTQYFGPGTRLTVL.

The chain joins TRBV30 to TRBJ1-4; possibly TRBD1 for D (5 bases). Germline V gives CDR1 GTSNPN, CDR2 SVGIG (reference sequence). Between the trimmed V and J ends, which lost 7 bases and 5 bases, there was a span of 14 bases. This CDR3 region has 13 residues. CDR3 amino acids: CASWGEQNEKLFF. DNA for the CDR3: TGTGCCTCATGGGGGGAACAGAATGAAAAACTGTTTTTT.

This clonotype showed up just a few times. The V gene is TRBV15, the J gene TRBJ2-3, with D possibly matching TRBD2 (5 bases). Germline loops: CDR1 LNHNV, CDR2 YYDKDF (reference sequence). This CDR3 comprises 17 residues. Trimming shortened V by 0 bases and J by 2 bases, and 15 bases separated the two germline ends. The CDR3 reads CATSRDDRGTLTDTQYF. In DNA, the CDR3 is TGTGCCACCAGCAGAGATGACCGGGGAACCCTCACAGATACGCAGTATTTT.

This clonotype was counted ten times or more. The chain employs TRBV12-3 or TRBV12-4 and TRBJ2-2; 8 nucleotides align to TRBD1. V shed 5 bases, J shed 8 bases, and the junction held 4 bases outside the gene matches. This CDR3 has 13 amino acids. CDR3 sequence reads: CASSPGGRGELFF. The DNA of the CDR3 is TGTGCCAGCAGTCCAGGGGGCCGTGGGGAGCTGTTTTTT.

This clonotype was observed at least ten times. The chain links TRBV6-2 or TRBV6-3 to TRBJ1-5; D unresolved. The CDR3 spans 14 residues. CDR1 is MNHEY, CDR2 SVGEGT, per germline. Trimming cost V 4 bases and J 0 bases, with 7 bases left between them. The CDR3 DNA follows: TGTGCCAGCAGTTCCAGAAATAGCAATCAGCCCCAGCATTTT. This gives the protein CASSSRNSNQPQHF.

The CDR3 reads CASSLPRASGRDTQYF. The CDR3 coding sequence is TGTGCCAGCAGCTTGCCCCGGGCTAGCGGCAGAGATACGCAGTATTTT. The chain links TRBV5-5 to TRBJ2-3, with 7 bases identical to TRBD2. The CDR3 consists of 16 residues. In germline, CDR1 is SGHKS, CDR2 YYEKEE (reference sequence). V trimming: 1 base; J trimming: 5 bases; junction bases outside the gene matches: 10. Supplemented by reference TRBV5-5 and TRBJ2-3, the full variable domain reads DAGVTQSPTHLIKTRGQQVTLRCSPISGHKSVSWYQQVLGQGPQFIFQYYEKEERGRGNFPDRFSARQFPNYSSELNVNALLLGDSALYLCASSLPRASGRDTQYFGPGTRLTVL.

Only a few counts were recorded for this clonotype. V is TRBV7-2 and J is TRBJ2-5; 12 bases fit TRBD2. Losses at the gene ends were 4 bases for V and 5 bases for J; bases not matched to a gene: 11. The CDR3 extends over 17 amino acids. CDR1 SGHTA and CDR2 FQGNSA come from the germline V gene. Here the CDR3 reads CASSSASPGLAGETQYF. The CDR3 DNA is TGTGCCAGCAGCTCGGCTTCCCCAGGACTAGCGGGGGAGACCCAGTACTTC.

This chain uses TRBV18 with TRBJ2-1; tentatively, D is TRBD1 or TRBD2 (6 bases each). There are 13 residues in the CDR3. Trimming stripped 3 bases from V and 12 bases from J, with 15 bases between. The germline V gene has CDR1 KGHSH and CDR2 LQKENI. The CDR3 here is CASSPPGAEGQFF. In DNA form, the CDR3 reads TGTGCCAGCTCACCGCCGGGGGCCGAAGGGCAGTTCTTC.

The chain has TRBV18 and TRBJ1-6; TRBD1 is a possible D gene (6 bases). Germline CDR1 and CDR2: KGHSH and LQKENI. Trimming pared 6 bases from V and 7 bases from J, leaving 13 bases between. This CDR3 spans 14 amino acids. CDR3 nucleotide sequence: TGTGCCAGCTCGTTCGGGGACACGAATTCACCCCTCCACTTT. Protein sequence: CASSFGDTNSPLHF.

This chain links TRBV20-1 with TRBJ2-2; TRBD2 matches at 12 bases. Germline values: CDR1 DFQATT, CDR2 SNEGSKA (reference sequence). The CDR3 extends over 16 amino acids. The ends lost 3 bases at V and 7 bases at J; junction bases unmatched: 9. As DNA, the CDR3 is TGCAGTGCTAGGAACGAACGGACTAGCGGGAACGGGGAGCTGTTTTTT. It yields the protein CSARNERTSGNGELFF.

This clonotype was recorded at least ten times. This sequence joins TRBV27 and TRBJ1-2, with 9 bases aligning to TRBD1. The CDR3 is 15 residues long. The germline CDR1 and CDR2 sequences are MNHEY and SMNVEV (reference sequence). The J segment lost 2 bases and the V segment lost 6 bases, leaving 7 bases of the junction unmatched. The CDR3: CASSPRTGANYGYTF. For the CDR3, the DNA is TGTGCCAGCAGCCCAAGGACAGGGGCGAACTATGGCTACACCTTC.

This clonotype occurred many times. The CDR3 nucleotides read TGTGCCATCAGTGGGGGCCAAGCCGGGGAGCTGTTTTTT. This codes for CAISGGQAGELFF. The genes are TRBV10-3 and TRBJ2-2, with D tentatively TRBD1 (5 bases). This CDR3 is 13 amino acids long. Germline CDR1 and CDR2: ENHRY and SYGVKD. With 4 bases removed from V and 6 bases from J, the gap between germline ends came to 9 bases.

This clonotype has a count of ten or more. The rearrangement uses TRBV12-3 or TRBV12-4 and TRBJ2-3, with a tentative D call TRBD2 (5 bases). The CDR3 length is 14 residues. Trimming took 3 bases from V and 6 from J, leaving 13 bases between them. Written as DNA, the CDR3 is TGTGCCAGCAGTTTTCTGTCGGCGGGTGATACGCAGTATTTT. It yields the protein CASSFLSAGDTQYF.

This clonotype was detected many times. The rearrangement links TRBV7-6 to TRBJ2-5; perhaps D is TRBD1 or TRBD2 (7 bases each). V was clipped by 5 bases and J by 4 bases, with 17 bases between them. This CDR3 has 15 residues. Germline loops: CDR1 SGHVS, CDR2 FNYEAQ. CDR3 region: CASSLRTRGGETQYF. As DNA, the CDR3 is TGTGCCAGCAGCCTACGTACCAGGGGGGGAGAGACCCAGTACTTC.

The chain employs TRBV11-2 and TRBJ1-1; TRBD1 matches 7 bases. V shed 5 bases and J 0 bases; nucleotides not matched to a gene: 6. Germline V gene data show CDR1 as SGHAT and CDR2 as FQNNGV. The CDR3 length is 15 residues. The CDR3 sequence: CASSATGFMNTEAFF. The CDR3 coding sequence is TGTGCCAGCAGCGCGACAGGGTTTATGAACACTGAAGCTTTCTTT.

J is TRBJ2-2 and V is TRBV5-1; D ambiguous. Germline assignment: CDR1 SGHRS and CDR2 YFSETQ. The V end was cut by 7 bases, the J end by 0 bases, with 13 bases between. CDR3 length: 15 residues. The CDR3 loop reads CASGAELSNTGELFF. As DNA, the CDR3 is TGCGCCAGCGGAGCAGAACTTTCGAACACCGGGGAGCTGTTTTTT.

This clonotype has at least ten counts. The chain uses TRBV20-1 and TRBJ1-5; 8 nucleotides agree with TRBD1. V was pared by 6 bases and J by 6 bases, with 19 bases of the junction left unmatched. Germline CDR1 reads DFQATT; CDR2 reads SNEGSKA (reference sequence). The length of the CDR3 is 17 residues. CDR3 amino acids: CSAKDREWGGAGQPQHF. The DNA for the CDR3 is TGCAGTGCCAAGGACAGGGAGTGGGGTGGGGCGGGTCAGCCCCAGCATTTT.

A few counts support this clonotype. The genes are TRBV30 and TRBJ2-1; TRBD2 aligns across 8 bases. Per germline, CDR1 GTSNPN and CDR2 SVGIG (reference sequence). The V segment lost 4 bases and the J segment 9 bases; nucleotides outside the gene matches: 11. The CDR3 covers 14 residues. Here the CDR3 reads CAWNSGLALGEQFF. CDR3 nucleotide sequence: TGTGCCTGGAATTCCGGACTAGCTCTGGGTGAGCAGTTCTTC.

This clonotype was seen at least ten times. The V gene is TRBV20-1, the J gene TRBJ2-6; possibly TRBD1 for D (5 bases). V was clipped by 5 bases and J by 0 bases, with 14 bases between them. This CDR3 region has 16 residues. The germline gives CDR1 DFQATT, CDR2 SNEGSKA (reference sequence). CDR3 in amino acids: CSASQVSASGANVLTF. The CDR3 nucleotides are TGCAGTGCTTCACAGGTGTCCGCCTCTGGGGCCAACGTCCTGACTTTC.

V usage is TRBV19 and J usage is TRBJ2-2, with 7 bases matching TRBD1. The germline V gene has CDR1 LNHDA and CDR2 SQIVND (reference sequence). J was trimmed by 5 bases and V by 7 bases; bases with no gene match: 7. The CDR3 length is 14 residues. The CDR3 protein is CASIRTGGTGELFF. The CDR3 nucleotides are TGTGCCAGTATTCGGACAGGTGGGACCGGGGAGCTGTTTTTT.

This clonotype was detected a few times. V and J are TRBV18 and TRBJ1-5; the D is unclear. From germline, CDR1 is KGHSH and CDR2 LQKENI. V was cut by 1 base and J by 3 bases, with 13 bases left in between. This CDR3 is built from 16 residues. The CDR3 coding sequence is TGTGCCAGCTCACCACTCGGAGGAGGTCTCAATCAGCCCCAGCATTTT. Its translation: CASSPLGGGLNQPQHF.

This clonotype was observed a handful of times. The V and J genes are TRBV24-1 and TRBJ2-1; D is uncertain. Per germline, CDR1 KGHDR and CDR2 SFDVKD. V was clipped by 3 bases and J by 10 bases, with 18 bases between them. There are 15 residues in the CDR3. DNA of the CDR3: TGTGCCACCAGTGATGGTGGGTGGTCAATAGTAGAGCAGTTCTTC. As protein: CATSDGGWSIVEQFF.

This clonotype has a handful of counts. The chain links TRBV20-1 to TRBJ2-3; the D gene is possibly TRBD2 (5 bases). Germline V gene data show CDR1 as DFQATT and CDR2 as SNEGSKA (reference sequence). This CDR3 comprises 16 residues. Trimming took 0 bases from V and 4 from J, leaving 17 bases between them. CDR3 nucleotide sequence: TGCAGTGCTAGAGATCGGTTACTAGGTTGGTCAGATACGCAGTATTTT. Residues: CSARDRLLGWSDTQYF.

In regard to this clonotype: A read error may explain this, as a much larger clone is one base away. The chain uses TRBV15 and TRBJ1-5; 8 nucleotides match TRBD1. This CDR3 spans 13 amino acids. CDR1 LNHNV and CDR2 YYDKDF come from the germline V gene (reference sequence). CDR3 sequence reads: CATSLDRGQPHHF. CDR3 bases: TGTGCCACCAGCCTAGACAGGGGACAGCCCCATCATTTT.

This clonotype was observed at least ten times. This rearrangement joins TRBV7-8 to TRBJ2-7, with 9 bases identical to TRBD1. Germline values: CDR1 SGHVS, CDR2 FQNEAQ. The CDR3 totals 15 residues. Unmatched junction bases numbered 8, after V lost 5 bases and J lost 3 bases. CDR3: CASSTWDRAFYEQYF. CDR3 in DNA: TGTGCCAGCAGCACCTGGGACAGGGCATTCTACGAGCAGTACTTC. The variable domain in full, with the rest retrieved from reference TRBV7-8 and TRBJ2-7, is GAGVSQSPRYKVAKRGQDVALRCDPISGHVSLFWYQQALGQGPEFLTYFQNEAQLDKSGLPSDRFFAERPEGSVSTLKIQRTQQEDSAVYLCASSTWDRAFYEQYFGPGTRLTVT.

This clonotype has just a few counts. The chain couples TRBV20-1 to TRBJ2-5, with 11 positions matching TRBD2. The germline CDR1 and CDR2 sequences are DFQATT and SNEGSKA (reference sequence). Trimming took 6 bases from V and 4 from J; bases not matched to a gene: 10. This CDR3 is 15 amino acids long. The CDR3 here is CSAPLGSGRGETQYF. Written as DNA, the CDR3 is TGCAGTGCCCCCCTCGGTAGCGGGAGGGGAGAGACCCAGTACTTC.